These 16 T cell receptor beta chains originate from one sample sequenced in a study of cytomegalovirus exposure and HLA in healthy donors. Primers for the PCR totalled 60 Vbeta and 13 Jbeta. Sequencing used immunoSEQ multiplex PCR; TCRdb keeps in-frame clones, though not all of them. The data show 200,000 to 250,000 clones, around 80% seen once. Sequenced material: PBMCs. These receptors all come from a woman in her fifties or sixties in good health and CMV-seropositive.

The chain has TRBV18 and TRBJ1-2, with 12 bases identical to TRBD1. V lost 6 bases, J lost 5 bases, and 7 bases stayed unmatched. The CDR3 spans 15 residues. Germline V gives CDR1 KGHSH, CDR2 LQKENI. Here the CDR3 DNA reads TGTGCCAGCTCCCCAGGGACAGGGGGCGAGTATGGCTACACCTTC. Translating it yields CASSPGTGGEYGYTF.

This clone has only a few counts. The chain has TRBV5-1 and TRBJ1-1, with a weak D call TRBD1 (5 bases). The germline V gene encodes CDR1 SGHRS and CDR2 YFSETQ. The CDR3 is 15 amino acids. V gave up 1 base and J gave up 5 bases, with 15 bases separating them. In DNA form, the CDR3 reads TGCGCCAGCAGCTTGCTCAGGGACTCGTTGACTGAAGCTTTCTTT. This translates into CASSLLRDSLTEAFF.

The CDR3 spells CASRNGRLPYNEQFF. The DNA for the CDR3 is TGTGCCAGTAGAAACGGGAGGTTGCCCTACAATGAGCAGTTCTTC. V gene TRBV19 combines with J gene TRBJ2-1; 7 bases match TRBD2. Germline V CDR1 and CDR2: LNHDA, SQIVND (reference sequence). V dropped 6 bases and J dropped 2; count of bases not matched to a gene: 7. The CDR3 has 15 amino acids.

The chain joins TRBV7-5 to TRBJ2-7; the table's D call of TRBD2 was not tested on the DNA. TRBV7-5 is an annotated pseudogene. The CDR3 is 20 residues long. This CDR3 is CVRSLGKVRAASSPLYEQYF. The CDR3 bases are TGTGTCAGAAGCTTAGGCAAGGTCCGGGCAGCCTCTAGCCCCCTCTACGAGCAGTACTTC.

This chain joins TRBV9 and TRBJ1-2; D is possibly TRBD1 (6 bases). This CDR3 has 13 residues. With 0 bases removed from V and 5 bases from J, the gap between germline ends came to 8 bases. The germline V gene has CDR1 SGDLS and CDR2 YYNGEE. CDR3 DNA: TGTGCCAGCAGCGTAGGGGACAATTATGGCTACACCTTC. Translated: CASSVGDNYGYTF.

The chain carries TRBV9 and TRBJ2-7, with 7 nucleotides matching TRBD1. The CDR3 sequence is 11 residues long. V was pared by 7 bases and J by 3 bases, with 1 base of the junction left unmatched. The germline gives CDR1 SGDLS, CDR2 YYNGEE. CDR3 sequence (DNA): TGTGCCAGCGGGACAGACTACGAGCAGTACTTC. Its translation is CASGTDYEQYF. The variable domain in full, completed from reference TRBV9 and TRBJ2-7, reads DSGVTQTPKHLITATGQRVTLRCSPRSGDLSVYWYQQSLDQGLQFLIQYYNGEERAKGNILERFSAQQFPDLHSELNLSSLELGDSALYFCASGTDYEQYFGPGTRLTVT.

This chain uses TRBV28 with TRBJ1-4, with D possibly being TRBD1 (6 bases). Germline V gene sequence: CDR1 MDHEN, CDR2 SYDVKM. The CDR3 loop spans 17 amino acids. Trimming took 2 bases from V and 0 from J, leaving 13 bases between them. The CDR3 bases are TGTGCCAGCAGTTTAAGAGGGGGGGCGGCAACTAATGAAAAACTGTTTTTT. The encoded protein is CASSLRGGAATNEKLFF.

The chain recombines TRBV2 with TRBJ1-5; D call uncertain. The CDR3 spans 13 residues. Germline V lookup: CDR1 SNHLY, CDR2 FYNNEI. V was cut by 3 bases and J by 1 base, with 4 bases left in between. The CDR3 region is CASSDESNQPQHF. The CDR3 bases are TGTGCCAGCAGTGATGAGAGCAATCAGCCCCAGCATTTT.

The V call is TRBV9, the J call TRBJ2-3; 7 bases are a match to TRBD2. CDR1 and CDR2 from the germline V gene are SGDLS and YYNGEE. This CDR3 has 17 amino acids. J lost 1 base, V lost 0 bases, and 8 bases had no gene match. CDR3 amino acids: CASSVGDYNLGTDTQYF. CDR3 DNA sequence: TGTGCCAGCAGCGTAGGGGACTATAATTTGGGCACAGATACGCAGTATTTT.

The J gene is TRBJ1-3, the V gene TRBV19, with a weak D call TRBD1 (6 bases). The germline gives CDR1 LNHDA, CDR2 SQIVND (reference sequence). Trimming removed 7 bases from V and 0 bases from J, with 13 bases in between. This CDR3 spans 15 amino acids. The CDR3 region is CASTGGSYSGNTIYF. The DNA of the CDR3 is TGTGCCAGTACGGGGGGCTCATACTCTGGAAACACCATATATTTT.

The chain is built from TRBV6-1 and TRBJ1-1, with TRBD1 as a possible D gene (5 bases). CDR3 length equals 13 residues. Between the trimmed V and J ends, which lost 8 bases and 1 base, there was a span of 11 bases. The germline CDR1 and CDR2 sequences are MNHNS and SASEGT. Written as DNA, the CDR3 is TGTGCCAGCCTCGGACAAACGAACACTGAAGCTTTCTTT. Its translation is CASLGQTNTEAFF.

The J gene is TRBJ1-3, the V gene TRBV13, with a possible D match to TRBD1 (5 bases). This CDR3 region has 15 residues. CDR1 is PRHDT, CDR2 FYEKMQ, per germline (reference sequence). V lost 2 bases and J 2 bases, leaving 10 bases between the germline ends. CDR3 region: CASSLTWTPGNTIYF. DNA of the CDR3: TGTGCCAGCAGCTTAACATGGACACCTGGAAACACCATATATTTT.

This rearrangement joins TRBV27 to TRBJ2-2; 13 nucleotides agree with TRBD2. Germline-derived CDR1 and CDR2 are MNHEY and SMNVEV (reference sequence). This CDR3 region has 17 residues. The V and J ends lost 5 bases and 5 bases, in that order; junction bases with no gene match: 8. CDR3 DNA: TGTGCCAGCAGTCAACCCCTGGGACTAGCGGGGACCGGGGAGCTGTTTTTT. Its translation is CASSQPLGLAGTGELFF.

The chain joins TRBV30 to TRBJ2-7, with a weak D call TRBD2 (5 bases). Germline CDR1 and CDR2: GTSNPN and SVGIG (reference sequence). Trimming shortened V by 1 base and J by 0 bases, and 10 bases separated the two germline ends. The CDR3 runs 14 residues. CDR3 sequence: CAWSARGVSYEQYF. The CDR3, as DNA: TGTGCCTGGAGTGCTCGGGGAGTCTCCTACGAGCAGTACTTC.

This chain connects TRBV5-1 to TRBJ1-5, with 7 positions matching TRBD1. Unmatched junction bases numbered 7, after V lost 7 bases and J lost 6 bases. Germline CDR1 reads SGHRS; CDR2 reads YFSETQ. CDR3 length equals 13 residues. CDR3 sequence: CASFDRDGQPQHF. The DNA for the CDR3 is TGCGCCAGCTTTGACAGGGATGGTCAGCCCCAGCATTTT.

This rearrangement joins TRBV9 to TRBJ1-3; maybe TRBD1 (5 bases). The CDR3 sequence is 16 residues long. The ends were cut back, 4 bases at V and 0 bases at J, with 14 bases in the middle. CDR1 is SGDLS and CDR2 is YYNGEE in the germline V gene. The DNA of the CDR3 is TGTGCCAGCAGCTCCGAAGGGGCCTCCTCTGGAAACACCATATATTTT. Translating gives CASSSEGASSGNTIYF. The entire variable domain, with the rest obtained from reference TRBV9 and TRBJ1-3, is as follows: DSGVTQTPKHLITATGQRVTLRCSPRSGDLSVYWYQQSLDQGLQFLIQYYNGEERAKGNILERFSAQQFPDLHSELNLSSLELGDSALYFCASSSEGASSGNTIYFGEGSWLTVV.